The present T cell receptor (beta chain) was sequenced within a study of blood T cell repertoires in COVID-19. Turning to the study itself: Samples came from the United States, Italy and Spain, spanning acute and convalescent COVID-19.

Across 24 US areas, participants ranged in age from about 18 to 90 years. Generated by immunoSEQ multiplex PCR, the TCRdb table keeps only in-frame clones and is missing some. Here the sample spans 350,000 to 450,000 clones, about 90% being singletons. This clone was seen only once. Germline V CDR1 and CDR2: SNHLY, FYNNEI. V dropped 6 bases and J dropped 9 bases, with 9 bases sitting between them. This CDR3 is built from 11 residues. V usage is TRBV2 and J usage is TRBJ2-1; D gene ambiguous. Sequencing was performed on PBMCs or T cells enriched from blood (not recorded which). The TCR originated in a woman in her 30s who had recovered from COVID-19. The CDR3: CASRRAIEQFF. The CDR3 nucleotides are TGTGCCAGCAGACGAGCGATTGAGCAGTTCTTC. The full variable domain, its missing parts supplied by reference TRBV2 and TRBJ2-1, is EPEVTQTPSHQVTQMGQEVILRCVPISNHLYFYWYRQILGQKVEFLVSFYNNEISEKSEIFDDQFSVERPDGSNFTLKIRSTKLEDSAMYFCASRRAIEQFFGPGTRLTVL.